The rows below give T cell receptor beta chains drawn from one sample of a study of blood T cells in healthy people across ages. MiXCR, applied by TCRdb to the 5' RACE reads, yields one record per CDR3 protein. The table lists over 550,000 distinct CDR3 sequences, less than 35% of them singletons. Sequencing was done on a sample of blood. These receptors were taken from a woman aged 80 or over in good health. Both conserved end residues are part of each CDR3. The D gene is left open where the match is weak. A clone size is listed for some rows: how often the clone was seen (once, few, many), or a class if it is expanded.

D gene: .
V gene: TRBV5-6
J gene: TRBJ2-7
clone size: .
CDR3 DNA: TGTGCCAGCAGCTTGGGGATCAACCTTGGCTACGAGCAGTACTTC
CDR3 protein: CASSLGINLGYEQYF

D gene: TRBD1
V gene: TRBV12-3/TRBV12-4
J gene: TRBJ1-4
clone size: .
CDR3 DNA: TGTGCCAGCGGGGCAGGGGGTAATGAAAAACTGTTTTTT
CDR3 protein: CASGAGGNEKLFF

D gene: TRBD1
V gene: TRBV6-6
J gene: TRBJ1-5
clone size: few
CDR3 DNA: TGTGCCAGCAGTTCGAATACAGGGGGCGGTAGCAATCAGCCCCAGCATTTT
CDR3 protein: CASSSNTGGGSNQPQHF

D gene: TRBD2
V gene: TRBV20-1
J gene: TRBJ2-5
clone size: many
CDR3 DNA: TGCAGTGCCTCCGGGGGAGGGCCCACCGGGACCCAGTACTTC
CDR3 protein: CSASGGGPTGTQYF

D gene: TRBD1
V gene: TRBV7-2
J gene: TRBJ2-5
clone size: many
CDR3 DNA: TGTGCCAGCAGGAGGGGTCCTCCGGGACAGGGAGATAGAGAGACCCAGTACTTC
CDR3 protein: CASRRGPPGQGDRETQYF

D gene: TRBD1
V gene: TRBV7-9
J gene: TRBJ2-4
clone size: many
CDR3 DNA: TGTGCCAGCAGCTACCCAAGACAGGGGGTGTCCAAAAACATTCAGTACTTC
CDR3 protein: CASSYPRQGVSKNIQYF

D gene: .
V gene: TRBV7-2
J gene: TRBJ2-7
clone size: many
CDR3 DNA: TGTGCCAGCAGCTTATTTGCTCCCCCTGAGCAGTACTTC
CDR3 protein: CASSLFAPPEQYF

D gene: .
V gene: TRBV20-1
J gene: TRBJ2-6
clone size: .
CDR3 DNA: TGCAGTGCTAGAGATCTTACCAAAAGCTCTGGGGCCAACGTCCTGACTTTC
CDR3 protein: CSARDLTKSSGANVLTF

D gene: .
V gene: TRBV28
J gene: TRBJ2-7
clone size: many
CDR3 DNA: TGTGCCAGCAGTTTCCGCCTAGTAAGGGACGAGCAGTACTTC
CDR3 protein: CASSFRLVRDEQYF

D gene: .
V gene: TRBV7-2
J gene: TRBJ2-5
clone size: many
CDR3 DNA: TGTGCCAGCAGCTTACAGGCGCGGGGGCCGGAGACCCAGTACTTC
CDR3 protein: CASSLQARGPETQYF

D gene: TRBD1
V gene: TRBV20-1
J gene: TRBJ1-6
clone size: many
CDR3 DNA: TGCAGTGCTAGTGCCTCGGGACAGGCTATGGGTTCACCCCTCCACTTT
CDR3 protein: CSASASGQAMGSPLHF

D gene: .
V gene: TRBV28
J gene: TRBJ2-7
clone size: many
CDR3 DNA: TGTGCCAGCAGTTTACCCACAGGCCAGCAGTACTTC
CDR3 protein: CASSLPTGQQYF

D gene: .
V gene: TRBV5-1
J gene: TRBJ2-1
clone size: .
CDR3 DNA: TGCGCCAGCAGCTTGGATGGGGACTCCGAGCAGTTCTTC
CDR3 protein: CASSLDGDSEQFF

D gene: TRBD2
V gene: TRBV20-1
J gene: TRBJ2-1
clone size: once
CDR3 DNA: TGCAGTGCTGATCCCCCAGCGGGGAATCCTCTGTCGGACAATGAGCAGTTCTTC
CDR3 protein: CSADPPAGNPLSDNEQFF

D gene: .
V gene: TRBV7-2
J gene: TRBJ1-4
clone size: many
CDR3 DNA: TGTGCCAGCAGCTTAGGAGTACGGGGTGAAAAACTGTTTTTT
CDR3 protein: CASSLGVRGEKLFF

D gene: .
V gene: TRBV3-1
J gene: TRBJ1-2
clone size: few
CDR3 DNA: TGTGCCAGCAGCCACCCGCCGGGTCGGGCCATTGCCTATGGCTACACCTTC
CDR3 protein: CASSHPPGRAIAYGYTF

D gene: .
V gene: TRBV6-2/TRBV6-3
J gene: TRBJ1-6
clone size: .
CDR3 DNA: TGTGCCAGCAGTTATAAAGGGGGTTTTAATTCACCCCTCCACTTT
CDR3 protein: CASSYKGGFNSPLHF

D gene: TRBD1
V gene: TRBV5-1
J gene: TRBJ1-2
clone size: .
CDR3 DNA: TGCGCCAGCAGCTGGAAGGACAGGGCGGCTGATGGCTACACCTTC
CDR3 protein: CASSWKDRAADGYTF

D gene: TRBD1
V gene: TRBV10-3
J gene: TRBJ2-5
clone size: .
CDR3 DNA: TGTGCCGTCAGTGAGGGACAGGGGGCGACCCAGTACTTC
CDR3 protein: CAVSEGQGATQYF

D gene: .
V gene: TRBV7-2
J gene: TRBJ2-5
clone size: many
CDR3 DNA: TGTGCCAGCAGCGAGATGGGGGGCGAGGGGGAGACCCAGTACTTC
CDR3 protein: CASSEMGGEGETQYF

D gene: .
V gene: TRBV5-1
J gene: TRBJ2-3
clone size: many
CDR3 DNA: TGCGCCAGCAGCTCGGAGCCCACAGATACGCAGTATTTT
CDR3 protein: CASSSEPTDTQYF

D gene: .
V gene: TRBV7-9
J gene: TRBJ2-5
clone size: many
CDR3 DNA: TGTGCCAGCAGTCGCGATTACCGGGACGGGGATCGGCAGTACTTC
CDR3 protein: CASSRDYRDGDRQYF

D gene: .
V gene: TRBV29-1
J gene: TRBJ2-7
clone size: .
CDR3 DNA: TGCAGCGTTGTCGGCAGGGGCACCCTCGGCCGAACCAGCTACGAGCAGTACTTC
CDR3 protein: CSVVGRGTLGRTSYEQYF

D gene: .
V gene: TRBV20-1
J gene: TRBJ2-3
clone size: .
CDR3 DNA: TGCAGTGCTTCTAATCGGCGGGCTAACACAGATACGCAGTATTTT
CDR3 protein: CSASNRRANTDTQYF

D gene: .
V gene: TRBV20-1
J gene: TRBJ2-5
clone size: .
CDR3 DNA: TGCAGTGTCACCGGGACCATTCTTCAAGAGACCCAGTACTTC
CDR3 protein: CSVTGTILQETQYF

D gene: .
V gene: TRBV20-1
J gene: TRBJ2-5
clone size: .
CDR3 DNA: TGCAGTGCTAGGGTGTTTGGAGCGGGCCCCCAAGAGACCCAGTACTTC
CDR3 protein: CSARVFGAGPQETQYF

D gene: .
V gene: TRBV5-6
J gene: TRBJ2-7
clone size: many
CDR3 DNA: TGTGCCAGCACCTTGACCGGGTCCTACGAGCAGTACTTC
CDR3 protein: CASTLTGSYEQYF

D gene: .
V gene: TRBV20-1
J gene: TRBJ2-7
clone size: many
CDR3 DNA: TGCAGTGCCTGGTGGACCGACTACGAGCAGTACTTC
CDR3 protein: CSAWWTDYEQYF

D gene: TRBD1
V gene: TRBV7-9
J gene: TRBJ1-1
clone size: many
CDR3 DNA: TGTGCCAGCTGCAAACAGGGGCCGAGGGACACTGAAGCTTTCTTT
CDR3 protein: CASCKQGPRDTEAFF

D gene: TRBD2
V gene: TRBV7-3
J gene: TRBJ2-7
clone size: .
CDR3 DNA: TGTGCCAGCACCCCGGGAGGGAAAGGTCCCTACGAGCAGTACTTC
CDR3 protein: CASTPGGKGPYEQYF

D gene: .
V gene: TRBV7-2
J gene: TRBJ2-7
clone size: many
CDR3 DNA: TGTGCCAGCAGCTTAGCTGCCTACGAGCAGTACTTC
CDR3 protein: CASSLAAYEQYF

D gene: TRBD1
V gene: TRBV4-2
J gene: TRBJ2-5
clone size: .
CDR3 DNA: TGTGCCAGCAGCCAAGCCGGACAGGAGACAGAGACCCAGTACTTC
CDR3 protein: CASSQAGQETETQYF

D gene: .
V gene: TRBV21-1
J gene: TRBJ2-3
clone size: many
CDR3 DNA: TGTGCCAGCAGCGGCGAGCCCCCCCGAGGGACCACAGATACGCAGTATTTT
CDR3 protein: CASSGEPPRGTTDTQYF

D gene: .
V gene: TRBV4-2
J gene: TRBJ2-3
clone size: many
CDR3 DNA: TGTGCCAGCAGCCACGACAGTTCGTCAGATACGCAGTATTTT
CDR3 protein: CASSHDSSSDTQYF

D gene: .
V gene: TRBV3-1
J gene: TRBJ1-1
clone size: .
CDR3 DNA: TGTGCCAGCAGCATAGGGGCAGAGCAGAACACTGAAGCTTTCTTT
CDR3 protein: CASSIGAEQNTEAFF

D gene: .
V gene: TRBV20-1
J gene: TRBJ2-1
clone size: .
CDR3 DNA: TGCAGTGCTAGAGGACTGGGCAGCCCCTACAATGAGCAGTTCTTC
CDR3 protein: CSARGLGSPYNEQFF

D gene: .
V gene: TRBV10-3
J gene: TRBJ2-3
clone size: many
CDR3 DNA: TGTGCCATCAAAAACCAGGGAGATACGCAGTATTTT
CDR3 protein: CAIKNQGDTQYF

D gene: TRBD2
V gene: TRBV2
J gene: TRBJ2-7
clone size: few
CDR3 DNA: TGTGCCAGCAGTGAAGCCCAGCGGGGGCCCCGGAATTACAATGAGCAGTACTTC
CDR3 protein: CASSEAQRGPRNYNEQYF

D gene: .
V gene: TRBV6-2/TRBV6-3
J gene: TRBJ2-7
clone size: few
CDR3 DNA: TGTGCCAGCAGTTACCCCTGCTACGAGCAGTACTTC
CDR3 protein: CASSYPCYEQYF

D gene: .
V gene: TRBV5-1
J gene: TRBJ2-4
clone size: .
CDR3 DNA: TGCGCCAGCAGCTTGATTCCCCTAGCGTACAATGAGCAGTACTTC
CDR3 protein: CASSLIPLAYNEQYF

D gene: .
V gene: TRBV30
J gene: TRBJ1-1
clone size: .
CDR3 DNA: TGTGCCTGGAGTGTACCCACTGAAGCTTTCTTT
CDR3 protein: CAWSVPTEAFF

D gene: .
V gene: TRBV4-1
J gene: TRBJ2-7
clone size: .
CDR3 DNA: TGCGCCAGCAGCCAAGATCCTACAGGGCAAGTGTCCTACGAGCAGTACTTC
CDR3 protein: CASSQDPTGQVSYEQYF

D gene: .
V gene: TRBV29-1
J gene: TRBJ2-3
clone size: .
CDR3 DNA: TGCAGCGTTCAACGGCCCCTCACAGATACGCAGTATTTT
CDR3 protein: CSVQRPLTDTQYF

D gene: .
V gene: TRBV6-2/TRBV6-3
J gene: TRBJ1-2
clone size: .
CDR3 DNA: TGTGCCAGCAGGTACGACGGTAACTATGGCTACACCTTC
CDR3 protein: CASRYDGNYGYTF

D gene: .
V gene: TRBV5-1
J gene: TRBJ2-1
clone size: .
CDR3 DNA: TGCGCCAGCAGCTTGGAAGGGGCAAGGGCCGATGAGCAGTTCTTC
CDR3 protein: CASSLEGARADEQFF

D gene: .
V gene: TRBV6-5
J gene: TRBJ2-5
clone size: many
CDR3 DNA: TGTGCCAGCAGTTCCGTCGGTGGAGAGACCCAGTACTTC
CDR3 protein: CASSSVGGETQYF

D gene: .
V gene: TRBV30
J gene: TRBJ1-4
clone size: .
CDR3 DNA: TGTGCCTGGAGTGAGGGAGACTTTGAAAAACTGTTTTTT
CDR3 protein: CAWSEGDFEKLFF

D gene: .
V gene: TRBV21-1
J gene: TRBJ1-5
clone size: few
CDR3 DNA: TGTGCCCCCCTTGTCTGGACAGGGGGTTGTAGCAATCAGCCCCAGCATTTT
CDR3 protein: CAPLVWTGGCSNQPQHF